The rows below give T cell receptor beta chains drawn from one sample of a study of T cell repertoires in cytomegalovirus infection. TCRdb re-derived calls from the reads in MiXCR, one entry per CDR3 protein. The sample lists roughly 180,000 distinct CDR3 sequences, about a sixth occurring once. Sequencing was performed on CD8+ T cells from PBMCs. Every receptor here comes from a human donor in good health (CMV status not recorded). Some clones in this sample may be carry-over from other donors' samples. Each CDR3 is given with its conserved first and last residue. The D gene is left open where the match is weak. Not all rows give a size; the values are once, few, many and, for expanded clones, a class.

J	V	size	D	DNA	CDR3
TRBJ1-6	TRBV6-2/TRBV6-3	few	NA	TGTGCCAGCAGTCCCCGGGACCCGAATTCACCCCTCCACTTT	CASSPRDPNSPLHF
TRBJ2-7	TRBV27	NA	NA	TGTGCCAGCAGAACAGGGTACATTTCCTACGAGCAGTACTTC	CASRTGYISYEQYF
TRBJ2-7	TRBV7-9	NA	TRBD1	TGTGCCAGCAGCTTAGGTCCCGGGACAGGGGGGAGGAACTCCTACGAGCAGTACTTC	CASSLGPGTGGRNSYEQYF
TRBJ2-1	TRBV15	NA	NA	TGTGCCACCAGCAGACGCGGGAATGAGCAGTTCTTC	CATSRRGNEQFF
TRBJ1-1	TRBV6-8	NA	NA	TGTGCCACCATAGGGTCGGCGAACACTGAAGCTTTCTTT	CATIGSANTEAFF
TRBJ1-2	TRBV6-2/TRBV6-3	medium-sized	NA	TGTGCCAGCAGTCCCAGAGCGGAACCCTATGGCTACACCTTC	CASSPRAEPYGYTF
TRBJ1-2	TRBV27	NA	NA	TGTGCCAGCAGTTTATCCCCCAGTCCCCTGGGAGGCTACACCTTC	CASSLSPSPLGGYTF
TRBJ2-7	TRBV7-8	few	NA	TGTGCCAGCAGCCCAAGTCAGGGAAGGTTCCACGAGCAGTACTTC	CASSPSQGRFHEQYF
TRBJ1-1	TRBV7-9	few	NA	TGTGCCAGCAGCTCGAACTCGGGGGGATCGGGGACTGAAGCTTTCTTT	CASSSNSGGSGTEAFF
TRBJ1-5	TRBV12-3/TRBV12-4	NA	TRBD1	TGTGCCAGCAGAGGACAGGGGCGTAATCAGCCCCAGCATTTT	CASRGQGRNQPQHF
TRBJ1-1	TRBV29-1	NA	NA	TGCAGCGTTGACTCCGGAATCCTGAACACTGAAGCTTTCTTT	CSVDSGILNTEAFF
TRBJ1-2	TRBV20-1	few	TRBD1	TGCAGCCAACAGGGGGCCCATGGCTACACCTTC	CSQQGAHGYTF
TRBJ2-7	TRBV4-1	NA	NA	TGCGCCAGCAGCCAAGGCGGGGGCGGTAGGGATACCTACGAGCAGTACTTC	CASSQGGGGRDTYEQYF
TRBJ1-6	TRBV9	NA	NA	TGTGCCAGCAGCGAACAGGGTTATTCACCCCTCCACTTT	CASSEQGYSPLHF
TRBJ2-7	TRBV20-1	few	NA	TGCAGTGCGGGATCTCAGAGACAGTCATCCAACGAGCAGTACTTC	CSAGSQRQSSNEQYF
TRBJ1-1	TRBV7-9	NA	NA	TGTGCCAGCAGCTTAGCGCAGGGCGAAGCTTTCTTT	CASSLAQGEAFF
TRBJ2-3	TRBV5-5	NA	NA	TGTGCCAGCACGGCGGATACGCAGTATTTT	CASTADTQYF
TRBJ2-3	TRBV6-2/TRBV6-3	few	NA	TGTGCCAGCAGTTACATCCCTCCCGGGACGGACTTAAGTTTT	CASSYIPPGTDLSF
TRBJ2-1	TRBV7-6	NA	TRBD1	TGTGCCAGCAGCTTGGGACAGATCTACAATGAGCAGTTCTTC	CASSLGQIYNEQFF
TRBJ1-1	TRBV29-1	few	TRBD1	TGCAGCGTTGAACGCAGGGGGGAAGCTTTCTTT	CSVERRGEAFF
TRBJ1-2	TRBV28	NA	NA	TGTGCCAGCAGTTTTCGAGATAACTATGGCTACACCTTC	CASSFRDNYGYTF
TRBJ2-7	TRBV5-6	many	TRBD1	TGTGCCAGCAGCACCGACAGGGGGGTGAAGCGGGAGCAGTACTTC	CASSTDRGVKREQYF
TRBJ1-5	TRBV28	few	TRBD1	TGTGCCAGCAGTTTGAGACAGGGTGGCAATCAGCCCCAGCATTTT	CASSLRQGGNQPQHF
TRBJ1-5	TRBV6-2/TRBV6-3	few	NA	TGTGCCAGCAGTTACGGATACCGGGCCCAGGGACGCCCCCAGCATTTT	CASSYGYRAQGRPQHF
TRBJ2-4	TRBV20-1	NA	NA	TGCAGTGCTAGCTCTGGGGACGAAGCCAAAAACAGTCAGTACTTC	CSASSGDEAKNSQYF
TRBJ2-2	TRBV6-1	few	NA	TGTGCCAGCACGTCTGGGCCGGCGACCGGGGAGCTGTTTTTT	CASTSGPATGELFF
TRBJ2-7	TRBV7-9	NA	NA	TGTGCCAGCAGCTTAGGAGGTCAGACCTACGAGCAGTACTTC	CASSLGGQTYEQYF
TRBJ1-2	TRBV7-9	few	NA	TGTGCCAGCAGCCTTGACGGTTTGATCTATGGCTACACCTTC	CASSLDGLIYGYTF
TRBJ2-3	TRBV7-6	NA	TRBD2	TGTGTCGTTCTAGCGGGGGAGAGCACAGATACGCAGTATTTT	CVVLAGESTDTQYF
TRBJ2-7	TRBV7-6	NA	NA	TGTGCCAGCAGCTTGGCGGACGGTGAGCAGTACTTC	CASSLADGEQYF
TRBJ2-7	TRBV6-5	once	NA	TGTGCCAGCACCCCTACAGGGAGTGGAGCCTACGAGCAGTACTTC	CASTPTGSGAYEQYF
TRBJ1-3	TRBV7-8	few	NA	TGTGCCAGCAGGGACGGGGGCTCTGGAAACACCATATATTTT	CASRDGGSGNTIYF
TRBJ1-1	TRBV20-1	NA	NA	TGCAGTGCCGAATTGGGACTCCCGAACACTGAAGCTTTCTTT	CSAELGLPNTEAFF
TRBJ2-5	TRBV28	NA	TRBD1	TGTGCCAGCAGTTTAGCCCTTACGACAGGGGAAGAGACCCAGTACTTC	CASSLALTTGEETQYF
TRBJ1-5	TRBV10-3	few	NA	TGTGCCATCAGTGAAGGGCAGAGTCCCTATAGCAATCAGCCCCAGCATTTT	CAISEGQSPYSNQPQHF
TRBJ1-1	TRBV29-1	few	TRBD1	TGCAGCGTCGCCGACAGGGCGCCTGAAGCTTTCTTT	CSVADRAPEAFF